A single sample gave rise to the 2 T cell receptor beta chains below, sequenced in a study of blood T cell repertoires in COVID-19. Method: immunoSEQ multiplex PCR; TCRdb's copy keeps in-frame clones and lacks some. The profile shows under 200,000 clones, over 70% of them singletons. The source material was PBMCs or T cells enriched from blood (not recorded which). The source is a woman between 40 and 50 years old with acute COVID-19.

The chain couples TRBV6-5 to TRBJ1-1; a weak D match, TRBD1 (6 bases). The CDR3 extends over 16 amino acids. Germline CDR1 and CDR2: MNHEY and SVGAGI. With 4 bases removed from V and 4 bases from J, the gap between germline ends came to 19 bases. The chain's CDR3 is CASSSRQVTSGTEAFF. The DNA for the CDR3 is TGTGCCAGCAGTTCTCGACAGGTGACAAGCGGCACTGAAGCTTTCTTT.

The chain couples TRBV18 to TRBJ1-3; D gene ambiguous. With 3 bases removed from V and 3 bases from J, the gap between germline ends came to 15 bases. The germline V gene has CDR1 KGHSH and CDR2 LQKENI. The CDR3 covers 16 residues. The DNA of the CDR3 is TGTGCCAGCTCACCCGACGCGGGGATGCTTGGAAACACCATATATTTT. Translated: CASSPDAGMLGNTIYF.